The clone carrying this T cell receptor (beta chain) was detected ten times or more. From the RT-PCR reads, TCRdb called clonotypes with MiXCR, one entry per CDR3 protein. The sample includes fewer than 800,000 distinct CDR3 sequences, approximately 15% of them seen just once. The sequencing input was memory CD4+ T cells from blood. This clonotype originated in a female donor in good health, serving as a healthy control.

The CDR3 protein is CSARTAQETQYF. CDR3 DNA: TGCAGTGCCCGGACAGCCCAAGAGACCCAGTACTTC. This chain connects TRBV20-1 to TRBJ2-5; maybe TRBD1 (6 bases). There are 12 residues in the CDR3. V lost 6 bases, J lost 1 base, and 9 bases lay in between. Looked up from germline, CDR1 is DFQATT and CDR2 is SNEGSKA (reference sequence).